This TCR beta chain was observed in a study of lymphopenia after photon versus proton radiotherapy. Study-level findings and limits: Proton therapy kept repertoires fairly stable, unlike photons, which gained effector/memory cells. Post-nadir TCR diversity decline inversely tracked overall survival among those who died.

With regard to this clone: The antigen is undetermined.

The CDR3 runs to 14 residues. CDR1 is SEHNR and CDR2 is FQNEAQ in the germline V gene (reference sequence). V was trimmed by 4 bases and J by 2 bases, leaving 12 bases between them. TCRdb's table, derived via immunoSEQ multiplex PCR, lists solely in-frame clones and lacks some. The data show around 160,000 clones, more than 85% seen once. The chain employs TRBV7-9 and TRBJ2-7; perhaps TRBD2 as D (5 bases). The material sequenced was peripheral blood, taken from a patient treated with photon-based radiotherapy. This TCR was recovered from a man in his fifties with gastric cancer. In DNA, the CDR3 is TGTGCCAGCAGCTCTGGACTGATCCCCTACGAGCAGTACTTC. Protein sequence: CASSSGLIPYEQYF. Combining the CDR3 with reference TRBV7-9 and TRBJ2-7 gives the whole variable domain DTGVSQNPRHKITKRGQNVTFRCDPISEHNRLYWYRQTLGQGPEFLTYFQNEAQLEKSRLLSDRFSAERPKGSFSTLEIQRTEQGDSAMYLCASSSGLIPYEQYFGPGTRLTVT.